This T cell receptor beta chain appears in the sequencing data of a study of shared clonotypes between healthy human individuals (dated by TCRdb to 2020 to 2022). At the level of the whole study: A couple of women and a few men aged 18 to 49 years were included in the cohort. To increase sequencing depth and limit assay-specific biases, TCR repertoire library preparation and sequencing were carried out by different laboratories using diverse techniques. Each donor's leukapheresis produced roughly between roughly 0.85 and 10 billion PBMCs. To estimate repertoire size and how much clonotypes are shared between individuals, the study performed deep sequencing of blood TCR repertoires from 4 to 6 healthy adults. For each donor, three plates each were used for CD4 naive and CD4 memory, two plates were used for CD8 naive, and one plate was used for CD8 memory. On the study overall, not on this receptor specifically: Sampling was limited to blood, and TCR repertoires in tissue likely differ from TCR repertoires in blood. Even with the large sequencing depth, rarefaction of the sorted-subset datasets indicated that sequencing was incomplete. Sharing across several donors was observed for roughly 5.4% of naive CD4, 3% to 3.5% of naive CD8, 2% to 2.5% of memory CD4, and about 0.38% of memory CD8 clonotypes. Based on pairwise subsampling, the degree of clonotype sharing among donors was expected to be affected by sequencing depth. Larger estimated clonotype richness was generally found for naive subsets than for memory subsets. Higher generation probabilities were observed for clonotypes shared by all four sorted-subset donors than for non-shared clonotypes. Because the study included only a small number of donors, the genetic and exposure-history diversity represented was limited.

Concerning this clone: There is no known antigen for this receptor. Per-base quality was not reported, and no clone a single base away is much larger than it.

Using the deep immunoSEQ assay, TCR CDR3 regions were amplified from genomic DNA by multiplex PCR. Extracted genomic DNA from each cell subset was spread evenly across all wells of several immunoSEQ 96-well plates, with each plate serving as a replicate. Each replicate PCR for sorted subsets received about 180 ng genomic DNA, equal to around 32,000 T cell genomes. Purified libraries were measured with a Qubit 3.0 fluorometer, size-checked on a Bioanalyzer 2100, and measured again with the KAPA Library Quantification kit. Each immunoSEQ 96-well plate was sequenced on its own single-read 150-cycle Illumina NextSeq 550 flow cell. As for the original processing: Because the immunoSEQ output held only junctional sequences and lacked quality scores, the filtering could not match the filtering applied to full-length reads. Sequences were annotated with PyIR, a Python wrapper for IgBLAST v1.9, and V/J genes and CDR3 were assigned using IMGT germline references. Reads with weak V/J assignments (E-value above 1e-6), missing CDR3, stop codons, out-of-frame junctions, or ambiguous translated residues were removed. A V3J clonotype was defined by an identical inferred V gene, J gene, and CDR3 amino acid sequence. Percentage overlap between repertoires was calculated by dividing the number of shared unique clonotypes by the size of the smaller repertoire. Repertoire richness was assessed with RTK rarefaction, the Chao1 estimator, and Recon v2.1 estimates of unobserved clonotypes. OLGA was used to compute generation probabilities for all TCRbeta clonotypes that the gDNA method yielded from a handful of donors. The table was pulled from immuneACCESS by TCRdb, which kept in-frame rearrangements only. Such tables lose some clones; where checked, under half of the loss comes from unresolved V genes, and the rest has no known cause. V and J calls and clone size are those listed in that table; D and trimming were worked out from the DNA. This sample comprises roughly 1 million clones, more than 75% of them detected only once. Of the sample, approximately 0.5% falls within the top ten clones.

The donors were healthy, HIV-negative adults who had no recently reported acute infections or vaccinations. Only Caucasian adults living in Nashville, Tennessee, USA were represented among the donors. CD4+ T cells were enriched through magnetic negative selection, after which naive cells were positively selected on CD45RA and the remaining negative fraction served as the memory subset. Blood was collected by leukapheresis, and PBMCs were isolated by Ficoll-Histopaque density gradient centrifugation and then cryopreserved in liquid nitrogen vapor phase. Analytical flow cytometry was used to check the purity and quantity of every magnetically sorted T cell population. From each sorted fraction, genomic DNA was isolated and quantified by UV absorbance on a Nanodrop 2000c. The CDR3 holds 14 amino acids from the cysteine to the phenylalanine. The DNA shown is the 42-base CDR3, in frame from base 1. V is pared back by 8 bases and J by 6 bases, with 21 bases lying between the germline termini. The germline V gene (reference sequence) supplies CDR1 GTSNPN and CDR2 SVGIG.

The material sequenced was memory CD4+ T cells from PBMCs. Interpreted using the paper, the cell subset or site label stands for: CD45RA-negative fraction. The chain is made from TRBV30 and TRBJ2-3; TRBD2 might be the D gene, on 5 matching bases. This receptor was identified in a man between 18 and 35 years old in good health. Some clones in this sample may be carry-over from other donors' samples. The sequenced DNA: TGTGCCCGGGCCTCCAGCGGCCTGGGGGATACGCAGTATTTT. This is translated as CARASSGLGDTQYF.